The 21 T cell receptor beta chains below come from one sample, sequenced in a study of response to subunit inactivated influenza vaccine (dated by TCRdb to 2017 to 2018). Reading the label with the study, this specimen's time point is: approximately 47 days after influenza vaccine administration. Libraries were prepared through RT-PCR. Data came from an Illumina HiSeq 2500. TCRdb reprocessed the public reads (quality trimming at Q25 with fastp, clone calling with MiXCR) and kept in-frame beta chains. All rows with the same CDR3 protein become a single entry with the most common DNA and genes. For this sample there are a few hundred thousand distinct CDR3 sequences; approximately 11% appear just once. 10% to 15% of the sample goes to the ten largest clones. Specimen: PBMCs from blood, collected 40 to 50 days after vaccination. These receptors all stem from a man aged 50 to 60 who received an inactivated influenza vaccine. Donor details come from another sample of the same person, matched by shared clones.

This clonotype showed up just a few times. The rearrangement uses TRBV4-1 and TRBJ1-4; D is ambiguous. CDR3 size: 16 residues. CDR1 and CDR2 (germline): MGHRA, YSYEKL. Deletions cut 0 bases from V and 0 bases from J, with 8 bases between. The CDR3 loop reads CASSQDRATTNEKLFF. The CDR3 region has the DNA TGCGCCAGCAGCCAAGATCGGGCCACAACTAATGAAAAACTGTTTTTT.

This clonotype was seen many times. The V gene is TRBV10-3, the J gene TRBJ1-4; no clear D. Trimming cost V 5 bases and J 0 bases, with 7 bases left between them. Per the germline V gene, CDR1 is ENHRY and CDR2 is SYGVKD. The CDR3 length is 14 residues. The CDR3 DNA reads TGTGCCATCAGTCTTACCGCAACTAATGAAAAACTGTTTTTT. Its translation is CAISLTATNEKLFF.

This clonotype has just a few counts. The chain carries TRBV12-3 or TRBV12-4 and TRBJ1-3, with D possibly matching TRBD1 (5 bases). V lost 6 bases and J lost 0, with 9 bases in between. CDR3 size: 14 residues. The CDR3: CASRLDNSGNTIYF. CDR3 nucleotide sequence: TGTGCCAGCAGATTGGACAACTCTGGAAACACCATATATTTT.

Only a few counts were recorded for this clonotype. This chain uses TRBV10-3 with TRBJ1-6, with a weak D call TRBD1 (5 bases). CDR3 length: 15 residues. Trimming took off 10 bases at V and 0 bases at J, with 13 bases between the two ends. Germline CDR1 ENHRY, CDR2 SYGVKD. CDR3 nucleotide sequence: TGTGCCAGTGGCAGGGATAGCTCCTATAATTCACCCCTCCACTTT. Translation gives CASGRDSSYNSPLHF.

At least ten counts were recorded for this clonotype. V gene TRBV5-1 combines with J gene TRBJ2-7; the D gene is possibly TRBD1 (6 bases). Germline V gene sequence: CDR1 SGHRS, CDR2 YFSETQ. Trimming pared 2 bases from V and 3 bases from J, leaving 18 bases between. The CDR3 loop spans 16 amino acids. The CDR3 coding sequence is TGCGCCAGCAGCTTCGAGACAGGTTTTCCTCTCTACGAGCAGTACTTC. It encodes CASSFETGFPLYEQYF.

This clonotype was counted a few times. V is TRBV24-1 and J is TRBJ2-2; D might be TRBD1 (6 bases). The CDR3 has 16 amino acids. V gave up 2 bases and J gave up 3 bases, with 12 bases separating them. Germline values: CDR1 KGHDR, CDR2 SFDVKD. CDR3 loop: CATSDSRDTDTGELFF. The DNA for the CDR3 is TGTGCCACCAGTGATTCCCGGGACACGGACACCGGGGAGCTGTTTTTT.

This clonotype turned up a few times. V is TRBV12-3 or TRBV12-4 and J is TRBJ2-3; tentative D call: TRBD2 (7 bases). This CDR3 contains 16 residues. V was trimmed by 6 bases and J by 0 bases, leaving 16 bases between them. The CDR3 DNA is TGTGCCAGCAGCCCGGAGGGGGGGACTAGCACAGATACGCAGTATTTT. Translated: CASSPEGGTSTDTQYF.

The V and J genes are TRBV29-1 and TRBJ2-5, with D possibly being TRBD2 (5 bases). CDR3 length: 12 amino acids. Per germline, CDR1 SQVTM and CDR2 ANQGSEA. The germline V and J ends were trimmed by 5 bases and 7 bases, with 14 bases remaining between them. The CDR3 DNA reads TGCAGCGTTAGGGAGCTACGGGGGACCCAGTACTTC. Translated: CSVRELRGTQYF.

This clonotype was counted at least ten times. The rearrangement links TRBV12-3 or TRBV12-4 to TRBJ2-7, with D possibly matching TRBD1 (6 bases). V lost 6 bases and J lost 8, with 23 bases in between. This CDR3 region has 15 residues. For the CDR3, the DNA is TGTGCCAGCAGATCCGGGAAGACAGGTGGCGGACAGCAGTACTTC. Translated: CASRSGKTGGGQQYF.

This clonotype came up a few times. V and J are TRBV12-3 or TRBV12-4 and TRBJ2-2; either TRBD1 or TRBD2 may supply D (6 bases each). The CDR3 has 15 amino acids. V was cut by 3 bases and J by 4 bases, with 12 bases left in between. The CDR3 loop reads CASSFSGALTGELFF. The CDR3 DNA reads as TGTGCCAGCAGTTTCTCGGGGGCGCTCACCGGGGAGCTGTTTTTT.

This clonotype was found many times. The chain recombines TRBV7-9 with TRBJ2-1; TRBD1 matches at 10 bases. The V gene's germline CDR1 is SEHNR and CDR2 FQNEAQ (reference sequence). After removal of 4 bases from V and 6 bases from J, the junction contained 6 bases not matched to a gene. The CDR3 is 15 amino acids. CDR3 region: CASSSGQGSINEQFF. CDR3 bases: TGTGCCAGCAGCTCGGGACAGGGGTCCATCAATGAGCAGTTCTTC. The variable domain in full, completed from reference TRBV7-9 and TRBJ2-1, reads DTGVSQNPRHKITKRGQNVTFRCDPISEHNRLYWYRQTLGQGPEFLTYFQNEAQLEKSRLLSDRFSAERPKGSFSTLEIQRTEQGDSAMYLCASSSGQGSINEQFFGPGTRLTVL.

There are a few counts of this clonotype. The V gene is TRBV7-2, the J gene TRBJ2-1; tentative D call: TRBD2 (5 bases). Trimming took 2 bases from V and 3 from J, leaving 14 bases between them. Germline assignment: CDR1 SGHTA and CDR2 FQGNSA. The CDR3 sequence is 16 residues long. The CDR3 here is CASSLRFSAFYNEQFF. CDR3 DNA: TGTGCCAGCAGCTTACGGTTTAGCGCCTTCTACAATGAGCAGTTCTTC.

Comment on this clonotype: A much larger clone differs by one base, so this may be a read error. The chain joins TRBV11-1 to TRBJ1-5; 9 positions match TRBD1. Germline loops: CDR1 SGHAT, CDR2 FQDESV (reference sequence). CDR3 size: 18 residues. CDR3 loop: CASNLVGTGRKNNQPQHF. The DNA of the CDR3 is TGTGCCAGCAACTTAGTAGGGACAGGGAGGAAAAACAATCAGCCCCAGCATTTT.

The table lists this clonotype with a few counts. This chain links TRBV30 with TRBJ1-4; no firm D call. V was shortened by 0 bases and J by 6 bases, with 8 bases between the two germline ends. CDR3 length equals 13 residues. Germline V gives CDR1 GTSNPN, CDR2 SVGIG (reference sequence). For the CDR3, the DNA is TGTGCCTGGAGTGTACCTGGATATGAAAAACTGTTTTTT. As protein: CAWSVPGYEKLFF.

The chain has TRBV6-1 and TRBJ2-1; the D gene is possibly TRBD2 (5 bases). V shed 7 bases and J shed 12 bases, with 19 bases lying between them. This CDR3 contains 13 residues. Looked up from germline, CDR1 is MNHNS and CDR2 is SASEGT. The CDR3 spells CASTKSGSDVQFF. Here the CDR3 DNA reads TGTGCCAGCACCAAAAGCGGCTCGGATGTGCAGTTCTTC.

This clonotype was seen ten or more times. The chain couples TRBV10-3 to TRBJ2-5; D is possibly TRBD1 or TRBD2 (5 bases each). CDR1 is ENHRY and CDR2 is SYGVKD in the germline V gene. The ends were cut back, 11 bases at V and 2 bases at J, with 18 bases in the middle. The CDR3 is 14 residues long. The CDR3 DNA reads TGTGCCGTAAAACCCTCGGGGCAGCAAGAGACCCAGTACTTC. It encodes CAVKPSGQQETQYF.

This clonotype was counted once. The chain carries TRBV20-1 and TRBJ2-1; D is perhaps TRBD2 (5 bases). Germline CDR1 DFQATT, CDR2 SNEGSKA (reference sequence). V lost 0 bases, J lost 8 bases, and 17 bases lay in between. This CDR3 is 15 amino acids long. CDR3 region: CSARDPRGRGDEQFF. Written as DNA, the CDR3 is TGCAGTGCTAGAGATCCACGGGGTAGAGGTGATGAGCAGTTCTTC.

The rearrangement links TRBV3-1 to TRBJ2-1, with D perhaps TRBD2 (6 bases). The V end lost 1 base, the J end lost 12 bases, and 13 bases lay between the germline ends. The CDR3 contains 13 residues. Per germline, CDR1 LGHDT and CDR2 YNNKEL (reference sequence). The CDR3 loop reads CASSQVGTGGQFF. As DNA, the CDR3 is TGTGCCAGCAGCCAAGTGGGGACTGGGGGGCAGTTCTTC.

This clonotype was seen a handful of times. The chain combines TRBV5-1 with TRBJ1-3; TRBD1 aligns across 7 bases. Germline V lookup: CDR1 SGHRS, CDR2 YFSETQ. V shed 4 bases and J 0 bases; nucleotides not matched to a gene: 1. The CDR3 runs 14 residues. The CDR3 DNA reads TGCGCCAGCAGCGGGACAGACTCTGGAAACACCATATATTTT. Translating gives CASSGTDSGNTIYF.

This clonotype was counted ten times or more. The CDR3 coding sequence is TGTGCCAGCAGCTCAGGGCCGGATAACTATCAGCCCCAGCATTTT. Protein: CASSSGPDNYQPQHF. The chain joins TRBV11-2 to TRBJ1-5; the D gene is possibly TRBD1 (5 bases). CDR1 is SGHAT, CDR2 FQNNGV, per germline. The length of the CDR3 is 15 residues. The V end was cut by 4 bases, the J end by 5 bases, with 15 bases between.

V and J are TRBV18 and TRBJ1-6, with D unclear. The CDR3 has 14 residues. The germline V and J ends were trimmed by 2 bases and 8 bases, with 10 bases remaining between them. Germline loops: CDR1 KGHSH, CDR2 LQKENI. The CDR3 here is CASSPGTAHSPLHF. CDR3 nucleotide sequence: TGTGCCAGCTCACCAGGAACAGCACATTCACCCCTCCACTTT.